This T cell receptor beta chain was captured by sequencing in a study of response to subunit inactivated influenza vaccine. Study results and caveats: The authors offered the suggestion that each seasonal influenza vaccination recruits few new T cells.

There are 12 residues in the CDR3. CDR1 is SQVTM, CDR2 ANQGSEA, per germline. Trimming cost V 3 bases and J 4 bases, with 9 bases left between them. On this clonotype itself: No antigen is known for it.

TCRdb re-analysed the RT-PCR reads in MiXCR, keeping a single row per CDR3 protein. The data show 400,000 to 650,000 distinct CDR3 sequences, approximately 7.8% seen once. The sequences come from PBMCs from blood, collected 23 months after vaccination. This chain connects TRBV29-1 to TRBJ1-2; TRBD1 might be the D (6 bases). This receptor was identified in a man in his fifties or sixties who received an inactivated influenza vaccine. The CDR3 nucleotides are TGCAGCGTTGAGCACAGGGTCTATGGCTACACCTTC. Protein product: CSVEHRVYGYTF.